These 19 T cell receptor beta chains were sequenced from one sample in a study of chemoradiotherapy in HPV16-positive cancers (dated by TCRdb to the early 2020s). Libraries were prepared through the immunoSEQ multiplex PCR assay. TCRdb took this table from immuneACCESS and kept in-frame rearrangements with V and J called. Such tables lack part of the clones; where checked against another copy, unresolved V genes explain under half of the gap, and the rest is unexplained. The sample table contains tens of thousands of clones; only one count was recorded for 91% of them. Approximately 22% of the sample is held by the ten biggest clonotypes. The sequencing used blood, collected from a patient who underwent chemoradiotherapy. These receptors all stem from a human donor with HPV-associated anogenital cancer.

This clone came up a few times. The chain links TRBV4-1 to TRBJ1-5; D is unresolved. The V end was cut by 0 bases, the J end by 0 bases, with 3 bases between. The germline V gene has CDR1 MGHRA and CDR2 YSYEKL. This CDR3 spans 14 amino acids. The CDR3 loop reads CASSQEISNQPQHF. Here the CDR3 DNA reads TGCGCCAGCAGCCAAGAAATTAGCAATCAGCCCCAGCATTTT.

Here the CDR3 reads CASSLGLAGYNEQFF. The CDR3 region has the DNA TGTGCCAGCAGCTTAGGACTAGCGGGTTACAATGAGCAGTTCTTC. The chain couples TRBV11-1 to TRBJ2-1; TRBD2 aligns across 10 bases. Unmatched junction bases numbered 1, after V lost 1 base and J lost 4 bases. The CDR3 is made up of 15 amino acids. CDR1 is SGHAT and CDR2 is FQDESV in the germline V gene (reference sequence). Full variable domain (outside the CDR3, taken from reference TRBV11-1 and TRBJ2-1): EAEVAQSPRYKITEKSQAVAFWCDPISGHATLYWYRQILGQGPELLVQFQDESVVDDSQLPKDRFSAERLKGVDSTLKIQPAELGDSAMYLCASSLGLAGYNEQFFGPGTRLTVL.

The rearrangement uses TRBV28 and TRBJ1-5; 9 bases match TRBD1. V shed 6 bases and J 1 base; nucleotides not matched to a gene: 4. Germline V lookup: CDR1 MDHEN, CDR2 SYDVKM. The CDR3 is 15 amino acids. The CDR3 region is CASSTGGWSNQPQHF. The CDR3 DNA follows: TGTGCCAGCAGCACAGGGGGCTGGAGCAATCAGCCCCAGCATTTT.

This clone was recorded once. The V and J genes are TRBV6-5 and TRBJ2-3; D possibly corresponds to TRBD1 (6 bases). The CDR3 length is 15 residues. Looked up from germline, CDR1 is MNHEY and CDR2 is SVGAGI. The V end was cut by 2 bases, the J end by 0 bases, with 9 bases between. The CDR3 DNA is TGTGCCAGCAGTTACAGACAGGATAGCACAGATACGCAGTATTTT. Translated, it gives CASSYRQDSTDTQYF.

The chain employs TRBV5-1 and TRBJ1-4; D gene uncertain. Germline CDR1 reads SGHRS; CDR2 reads YFSETQ. V gave up 4 bases and J gave up 2 bases, with 15 bases separating them. The CDR3 contains 16 residues. The CDR3 sequence: CASSQPRGDTNEKLFF. CDR3 coding DNA: TGCGCCAGCAGCCAACCCCGCGGGGATACTAATGAAAAACTGTTTTTT.

The chain's CDR3 is CASSVYLGSYEQYF. The DNA of the CDR3 is TGTGCCAGCAGCGTCTACTTAGGTTCCTACGAGCAGTACTTC. The J gene is TRBJ2-7, the V gene TRBV7-8, with unresolved D. The CDR3 totals 14 residues. V shed 5 bases and J shed 1 base, with 12 bases lying between them. Per germline, CDR1 SGHVS and CDR2 FQNEAQ.

J is TRBJ2-2 and V is TRBV13; no clear D gene. The V and J ends lost 3 bases and 3 bases respectively, with 2 bases between them. In germline, CDR1 is PRHDT, CDR2 FYEKMQ (reference sequence). The CDR3 totals 12 residues. In DNA form, the CDR3 reads TGTGCCAGCAGCTTGGACACCGGGGAGCTGTTTTTT. Amino acids: CASSLDTGELFF.

The genes are TRBV10-3 and TRBJ2-3; TRBD2 matches 7 bases. CDR1 and CDR2 (germline): ENHRY, SYGVKD. The trim removed 4 bases at V and 6 bases at J, leaving 1 base unmatched. The CDR3 covers 12 residues. The CDR3 coding sequence is TGTGCCATCAGTGGGGGAGGGGATACGCAGTATTTT. Translated, it gives CAISGGGDTQYF.

This clone was counted once. The chain employs TRBV9 and TRBJ2-7; the match to TRBD2 covers 9 bases. J lost 2 bases, V lost 2 bases, and 2 bases had no gene match. CDR1 is SGDLS, CDR2 YYNGEE, per germline. CDR3 length: 14 amino acids. In DNA form, the CDR3 reads TGTGCCAGCAGCGTGGGCGGGGGGGCCTACGAGCAGTACTTC. Translating it yields CASSVGGGAYEQYF. The full variable domain, with the rest looked up from reference TRBV9 and TRBJ2-7, is DSGVTQTPKHLITATGQRVTLRCSPRSGDLSVYWYQQSLDQGLQFLIQYYNGEERAKGNILERFSAQQFPDLHSELNLSSLELGDSALYFCASSVGGGAYEQYFGPGTRLTVT.

J is TRBJ2-3 and V is TRBV4-1, with a tentative D call TRBD2 (6 bases). The CDR3 contains 16 residues. The germline CDR1 and CDR2 sequences are MGHRA and YSYEKL. Trimming shortened V by 3 bases and J by 5 bases, and 18 bases separated the two germline ends. CDR3 bases: TGCGCCAGCAGCCACCCTAAGAGCGGGTTGGGAGATACGCAGTATTTT. Residues: CASSHPKSGLGDTQYF.

This chain uses TRBV7-3 with TRBJ2-1; tentative D call: TRBD2 (7 bases). Germline V gene lookup returns CDR1 SGHTA and CDR2 FQGTGA. The CDR3 sequence is 15 residues long. V gave up 5 bases and J gave up 4 bases, with 15 bases separating them. The CDR3 spells CASSGGAPHYNEQFF. The CDR3 nucleotides are TGTGCCAGCAGCGGGGGGGCCCCTCATTACAATGAGCAGTTCTTC.

The rearrangement joins TRBV27 to TRBJ1-5; D not certain. V lost 3 bases and J 3 bases, leaving 12 bases between the germline ends. CDR3 size: 15 residues. In germline, CDR1 is MNHEY, CDR2 SMNVEV (reference sequence). In DNA form, the CDR3 reads TGTGCCAGCAGTTTTCTGAGCGGTTACAATCAGCCCCAGCATTTT. Its translation: CASSFLSGYNQPQHF.

The CDR3 is CASSRAGAGELFF. The CDR3 nucleotides are TGTGCCAGCAGCCGCGCGGGGGCCGGGGAGCTGTTTTTT. J is TRBJ2-2 and V is TRBV25-1; 7 nucleotides align to TRBD2. The CDR3 extends over 13 amino acids. CDR1 and CDR2 (germline): MGHDK, SYGVNS. V lost 6 bases to trimming and J lost 6 bases; unmatched junction nucleotides: 4. Filled out from reference TRBV25-1 and TRBJ2-2, the complete variable domain reads EADIYQTPRYLVIGTGKKITLECSQTMGHDKMYWYQQDPGMELHLIHYSYGVNSTEKGDLSSESTVSRIRTEHFPLTLESARPSHTSQYLCASSRAGAGELFFGEGSRLTVL.

V is TRBV27 and J is TRBJ1-4; D unclear. Germline CDR1 is MNHEY and CDR2 is SMNVEV (reference sequence). The CDR3 runs to 15 residues. The germline V and J ends were trimmed by 3 bases and 7 bases, with 15 bases remaining between them. CDR3 region: CASSFQALKGEKLFF. The CDR3 nucleotides read TGTGCCAGCAGTTTTCAAGCCTTAAAGGGTGAAAAACTGTTTTTT. Drawing the rest from reference TRBV27 and TRBJ1-4, the complete variable domain is EAQVTQNPRYLITVTGKKLTVTCSQNMNHEYMSWYRQDPGLGLRQIYYSMNVEVTDKGDVPEGYKVSRKEKRNFPLILESPSPNQTSLYFCASSFQALKGEKLFFGSGTQLSVL.

The rearrangement links TRBV5-1 to TRBJ2-5, with D possibly TRBD2 on 6 matching bases. V lost 5 bases to trimming and J lost 5 bases, with 16 bases between them. In germline, CDR1 is SGHRS, CDR2 YFSETQ. CDR3 length: 14 amino acids. The CDR3, as DNA: TGCGCCAGCAGGGCTCGGGGGTGGAACGAGACCCAGTACTTC. Amino acids: CASRARGWNETQYF.

The chain is built from TRBV18 and TRBJ2-2; a possible D gene is TRBD1 (5 bases). CDR1 is KGHSH, CDR2 LQKENI, per germline. Trimming took 3 bases from V and 0 from J, leaving 14 bases between them. The CDR3 extends over 17 amino acids. The CDR3 DNA reads as TGTGCCAGCTCACCCAGACAGATAGAAACGAACACCGGGGAGCTGTTTTTT. This sequence encodes CASSPRQIETNTGELFF.

V usage is TRBV5-4 and J usage is TRBJ2-1; TRBD2 aligns across 13 bases. The V gene's germline CDR1 is SGHNT and CDR2 YYREEE (reference sequence). This CDR3 contains 17 residues. J was trimmed by 1 base and V by 0 bases; bases with no gene match: 1. CDR3 protein: CASSLGGLAGSYNEQFF. The CDR3, as DNA: TGTGCCAGCAGCTTGGGGGGACTAGCGGGATCCTACAATGAGCAGTTCTTC.

The chain employs TRBV7-2 and TRBJ1-1; 8 bases map to TRBD1. The trim removed 0 bases at V and 1 base at J, leaving 4 bases unmatched. The CDR3 covers 16 residues. Germline lookup yields CDR1 SGHTA and CDR2 FQGNSA. In nucleotides, the CDR3 is TGTGCCAGCAGCTTAGCGCTCGGGACAGGGAACACTGAAGCTTTCTTT. Protein sequence: CASSLALGTGNTEAFF.

The CDR3 loop is CASRRQNTGELFF. Here the CDR3 DNA reads TGTGCCAGCAGGAGACAGAACACCGGGGAGCTGTTTTTT. The genes are TRBV2 and TRBJ2-2; D call uncertain. V dropped 6 bases and J dropped 1 base, with 6 bases sitting between them. The CDR3 has 13 residues. Germline CDR1 reads SNHLY; CDR2 reads FYNNEI. The variable domain in full, with the rest retrieved from reference TRBV2 and TRBJ2-2, is EPEVTQTPSHQVTQMGQEVILRCVPISNHLYFYWYRQILGQKVEFLVSFYNNEISEKSEIFDDQFSVERPDGSNFTLKIRSTKLEDSAMYFCASRRQNTGELFFGEGSRLTVL.